The entry below gives a single T cell receptor (beta chain) sequence along with its context. There is no known antigen for this receptor. Per-nucleotide qualities are absent, and no much larger clonotype sits a single base away. This record comes from a study of sequential checkpoint blockade in melanoma (dated by TCRdb to the late 2010s). About the investigation overall: Using 1:1 randomization, the trial assigned patients either to first-line nivolumab followed by ipilimumab (arm A) or to ipilimumab followed by nivolumab (arm B). Both trial sequences were followed by maintenance nivolumab.

What the treatment or condition label conveys for this sample: randomized to nivolumab then ipilimumab (arm A) or the reverse (arm B). Prior DNA-damaging chemotherapy had not been received by any trial patient. Live CD3+CD8+ cells negative for CD19 and CD56 were sorted from thawed PBMCs on a FACS Aria II flow cytometer. The samples were obtained from melanoma patients enrolled in CheckMate 064, an open-label, randomized phase II trial testing sequential checkpoint blockade. Peripheral blood mononuclear cells were obtained through leukapheresis, purified using Ficoll-Paque, and frozen in human serum containing approximately 10% DMSO. Purity of sorted blood CD3+CD8+ cells was verified at >95% immediately after sorting, followed by DNA extraction. Inclusive of the bounding cysteine and phenylalanine, the CDR3 is 13 residues long. Kept here is only the CDR3 DNA, which spans 39 bases and is read in frame from base 1. Trimmed from V: 6 bases; trimmed from J: 3 bases; junction bases lacking a gene match: 2. The CDR1 and CDR2 encoded by the germline V gene are SGHAT and FQNNGV.

The research as a whole found: Validation of the response-prediction model combining TCR metrics and mutation burden is needed in larger, independent patient cohorts.

The immunoSEQ Assay was used to immunosequence TCRbeta CDR3 regions from genomic DNA. Before high-throughput sequencing, the genomic DNA was amplified using bias-controlled multiplex PCR. For the original study's pipeline: To quantify the absolute abundance of each unique TCRbeta CDR3 region, the sequences were collapsed and filtered. Clonality, defined as 1 minus Pielou's evenness, was calculated using only productive rearrangements. Clones with significantly greater frequencies in on-treatment versus baseline samples were identified using a previously published method. TCRdb took over this immuneACCESS table, retaining in-frame rearrangements with V and J assigned. Such tables are incomplete; in checked studies, under half of the missing clones stem from an unresolved V gene, and the remainder is unexplained. That table supplies the V and J calls and clone size; D and trimming were determined from the DNA. The sample table shows under 45,000 clones, and approximately 84% are seen once. Around 5.1% of the sample lies in the top ten.

This TCR was recovered from a human donor with melanoma. The starting material was CD8+ T cells sorted from blood (inferred from file names), obtained from a patient given nivolumab and ipilimumab in sequence. The chain was built from TRBV11-2 and TRBJ2-1; 7 central nucleotides agree with TRBD2. CDR3 sequence: CASRLADYNEQFF. The nucleotide sequence reads as follows: TGTGCCAGCAGGCTAGCGGACTACAATGAGCAGTTCTTC.